This is a list of T cell receptor beta chains from one sample in a study of monozygotic twins with inflammatory bowel disease. TCRdb re-called the 5' RACE reads and gives one entry per CDR3 protein, without DNA. The sample has approximately 400,000 distinct CDR3 sequences. Sample: blood. These receptors originate from a human donor with ulcerative colitis or Crohn's disease, or a healthy co-twin of an affected twin (not recorded which). The CDR3 runs from the conserved cysteine through the conserved F or W. The order of the fields is J gene, V gene, CDR3 protein.

>TRBJ2-7|TRBV12-3/TRBV12-4
CASSPRAGEQYF
>TRBJ1-4|TRBV4-2
CASSQGTGGEKLFF
>TRBJ1-6|TRBV7-2
CASSLETGQNSPLHF
>TRBJ2-3|TRBV20-1
CTLPRGDTDTQYF
>TRBJ1-6|TRBV5-1
CASSLTGGKGLNSPLHF
>TRBJ2-7|TRBV20-1
CSPSDPRGTYEQYF
>TRBJ1-2|TRBV30
CAWDKRADRGYTF
>TRBJ1-2|TRBV12-3/TRBV12-4
CASTTTGRGRDYGYTF
>TRBJ1-2|TRBV27
CASSFIGRTRAGYTF
>TRBJ2-7|TRBV27
CASSLGASGTYEQYF
>TRBJ2-5|TRBV10-3
CAIKRQGRETQYF
>TRBJ1-5|TRBV20-1
CSASPVGIINQPQHF
>TRBJ1-1|TRBV14
CASSYTARDRTNTEAFF
>TRBJ1-2|TRBV2
CASSGTAQYGYTF
>TRBJ1-1|TRBV6-2/TRBV6-3
CASTPFGGHTEAFF
>TRBJ2-7|TRBV29-1
CSVGMDRVYEQYF
>TRBJ2-7|TRBV29-1
CSVVTLGYEQYF
>TRBJ1-6|TRBV2
CASSAAAAINSPLHF
>TRBJ1-6|TRBV4-3
CASSQEGRVSLGSPLHF
>TRBJ1-4|TRBV5-1
CASSLARTTNEKLFF
>TRBJ1-2|TRBV7-2
CASSLGTGLVYGYTF
>TRBJ2-3|TRBV20-1
CSAALEDTQYF
>TRBJ1-6|TRBV27
CAITTRSRAPNYNSPLHF
>TRBJ2-3|TRBV12-2
CASRLFMRGGVYSDTQYF
>TRBJ2-1|TRBV14
CASSRPGGMEHNEQFF
>TRBJ1-5|TRBV20-1
CSAGSLAYSNQPQHF
>TRBJ1-1|TRBV7-9
CASSSQGVRTEAFF
>TRBJ2-1|TRBV7-2
CASSLALLWLSDEQFF
>TRBJ1-3|TRBV4-1
CASSQEGYPSGNTIYF
>TRBJ2-7|TRBV21-1
CASSKEGQGEYEQYF
>TRBJ2-1|TRBV4-1
CASSRASGQYNEQFF